Below are 18 T cell receptor beta chains sequenced from a single sample in a study of blood T cell repertoires in COVID-19. The repertoire was sequenced with immunoSEQ multiplex PCR; TCRdb's copy has only in-frame clones and lacks some. The repertoire consists of about 160,000 clones, with roughly 83% occurring once and the leading ten covering about 4.6%. The source material was PBMCs or T cells enriched from blood (not recorded which). The source is a woman aged 45 to 65 who had recovered from COVID-19.

The chain carries TRBV5-1 and TRBJ1-1; D might be TRBD1 (5 bases). This CDR3 contains 14 residues. Deletions cut 4 bases from V and 4 bases from J, with 14 bases between. Germline values: CDR1 SGHRS, CDR2 YFSETQ. The CDR3 DNA sequence: TGCGCCAGCAGCCACACGCCCGGGGGCACTGAAGCTTTCTTT. It is translated as CASSHTPGGTEAFF.

J is TRBJ1-6 and V is TRBV18, with D perhaps TRBD1 (6 bases). The CDR3 length is 21 residues. Germline CDR1 KGHSH, CDR2 LQKENI. V was trimmed by 4 bases and J by 8 bases, leaving 33 bases between them. The CDR3 sequence is CASSRTNAAGGAPPTDSPLHF. The CDR3 DNA reads as TGTGCCAGCTCACGGACAAACGCGGCTGGGGGCGCCCCCCCCACCGATTCACCCCTCCACTTT.

This sequence joins TRBV7-2 and TRBJ1-3; D not resolved. Germline V gives CDR1 SGHTA, CDR2 FQGNSA. The CDR3 is 13 amino acids. The V gene lost 0 bases and the J gene lost 8 bases, with 8 bases spanning the gap. The CDR3 nucleotides are TGTGCCAGCAGCTTAGCAGCCCTGGACACCATATATTTT. Translation: CASSLAALDTIYF.

This clone turned up a few times. The rearrangement joins TRBV7-9 to TRBJ1-2; 7 bases fit TRBD1. Per the germline V gene, CDR1 is SEHNR and CDR2 is FQNEAQ (reference sequence). Trimming at V came to 3 bases and at J to 4 bases, leaving 5 bases not matched to a gene. This CDR3 is built from 14 residues. CDR3 DNA sequence: TGTGCCAGCAGCTTCCAGGGGGATTCCTATGGCTACACCTTC. It encodes CASSFQGDSYGYTF.

The chain has TRBV30 and TRBJ1-2; no definite D call. Germline V gene sequence: CDR1 GTSNPN, CDR2 SVGIG (reference sequence). The CDR3 runs 14 residues. Trimming stripped 0 bases from V and 3 bases from J, with 11 bases between. The DNA of the CDR3 is TGTGCCTGGAGTGTACAGTCTTGGGACTATGGCTACACCTTC. Its protein is CAWSVQSWDYGYTF.

This sequence joins TRBV28 and TRBJ1-5; D unresolved. The ends were cut back, 7 bases at V and 0 bases at J, with 16 bases in the middle. The CDR3 is 16 residues long. From germline, CDR1 is MDHEN and CDR2 SYDVKM. In nucleotides, the CDR3 is TGTGCCAGCATCATACGGGGTACCAATAGCAATCAGCCCCAGCATTTT. Encoded protein: CASIIRGTNSNQPQHF.

This clone appeared many times. This CDR3 is CAGGFVGVAEAFF. The CDR3 DNA sequence: TGTGCCGGGGGGTTCGTGGGCGTCGCTGAAGCTTTCTTT. The V call is TRBV7-9, the J call TRBJ1-1; D possibly corresponds to TRBD1 (5 bases). The CDR3 contains 13 residues. In germline, CDR1 is SEHNR, CDR2 FQNEAQ (reference sequence). V was shortened by 11 bases and J by 6 bases, with 19 bases between the two germline ends. Based on the CDR3 plus reference TRBV7-9 and TRBJ1-1, the full variable domain is DTGVSQNPRHKITKRGQNVTFRCDPISEHNRLYWYRQTLGQGPEFLTYFQNEAQLEKSRLLSDRFSAERPKGSFSTLEIQRTEQGDSAMYLCAGGFVGVAEAFFGQGTRLTVV.

This clone appeared many times. The J gene is TRBJ2-3, the V gene TRBV10-3; TRBD2 agrees at 7 bases. This CDR3 spans 14 amino acids. Germline CDR1 is ENHRY and CDR2 is SYGVKD. Unmatched junction bases numbered 6, after V lost 3 bases and J lost 6 bases. CDR3 loop: CAISDSGGFDTQYF. The CDR3 DNA reads as TGTGCCATCAGTGACTCCGGGGGGTTTGATACGCAGTATTTT.

This chain joins TRBV7-3 and TRBJ1-6; D is unclear. CDR3 length: 15 amino acids. Per germline, CDR1 SGHTA and CDR2 FQGTGA. With 5 bases removed from V and 9 bases from J, the gap between germline ends came to 17 bases. The CDR3 DNA reads TGTGCCAGCAGCCTATGGAGCGGCCTCGGTTCACCCCTCCACTTT. Translated: CASSLWSGLGSPLHF. Supplemented by reference TRBV7-3 and TRBJ1-6, the full variable domain reads GAGVSQTPSNKVTEKGKYVELRCDPISGHTALYWYRQSLGQGPEFLIYFQGTGAADDSGLPNDRFFAVRPEGSVSTLKIQRTERGDSAVYLCASSLWSGLGSPLHFGNGTRLTVT.

The gene calls are TRBV19 and TRBJ1-2; 11 bases align to TRBD1. The CDR3 is 14 residues long. V dropped 6 bases and J dropped 8; count of bases not matched to a gene: 8. Germline assignment: CDR1 LNHDA and CDR2 SQIVND (reference sequence). In DNA form, the CDR3 reads TGTGCCAGTAGAATGGGACAGGGGGTCGGCGGCTACACCTTC. As protein: CASRMGQGVGGYTF.

J is TRBJ1-2 and V is TRBV7-2; D gene ambiguous. V gave up 1 base and J gave up 6 bases, with 12 bases separating them. The CDR3 runs to 14 residues. Germline CDR1 and CDR2: SGHTA and FQGNSA. CDR3: CASSLDNRDHGYTF. In DNA, the CDR3 is TGTGCCAGCAGCTTAGATAATCGGGATCATGGCTACACCTTC.

This clone was detected only a few times. The rearrangement uses TRBV7-3 and TRBJ1-1; D is unclear. The V and J ends lost 5 bases and 1 base respectively, with 8 bases between them. The CDR3 runs to 13 residues. Germline V gives CDR1 SGHTA, CDR2 FQGTGA. The CDR3 loop reads CASSPQTNTEAFF. The DNA for the CDR3 is TGTGCCAGCAGCCCACAGACGAACACTGAAGCTTTCTTT.

The chain combines TRBV10-3 with TRBJ1-5, with 7 nucleotides matching TRBD1. This CDR3 comprises 17 residues. The ends lost 6 bases at V and 6 bases at J; junction bases unmatched: 17. Germline CDR1 is ENHRY and CDR2 is SYGVKD. The chain's CDR3 is CAIRPDGQAPLSQPQHF. In DNA form, the CDR3 reads TGTGCCATCAGGCCGGATGGACAGGCGCCTTTAAGTCAGCCCCAGCATTTT.

The rearrangement links TRBV30 to TRBJ1-1; maybe TRBD1 (6 bases). CDR3 length: 18 residues. The germline V gene encodes CDR1 GTSNPN and CDR2 SVGIG (reference sequence). Trimming pared 8 bases from V and 3 bases from J, leaving 31 bases between. CDR3 sequence (DNA): TGTGCCCTGGGGTTGCAGGGACATTACTTAGGGGGAGACACTGAAGCTTTCTTT. It encodes CALGLQGHYLGGDTEAFF.

The gene calls are TRBV7-9 and TRBJ2-3; 11 bases fit TRBD2. J lost 6 bases, V lost 3 bases, and 8 bases had no gene match. Germline lookup yields CDR1 SEHNR and CDR2 FQNEAQ (reference sequence). This CDR3 has 16 residues. In nucleotides, the CDR3 is TGTGCCAGCAGCTTTTTTAGCGGGAGGGTATTCGATACGCAGTATTTT. This gives the protein CASSFFSGRVFDTQYF.

The chain recombines TRBV28 with TRBJ1-2, with 10 bases lining up with TRBD1. Per germline, CDR1 MDHEN and CDR2 SYDVKM. The CDR3 contains 15 residues. V lost 8 bases and J lost 4; bases outside the gene matches: 10. The CDR3 bases are TGTGCCAGCCGGGACAGGGGCGACCCTCTCTATGGCTACACCTTC. Protein sequence: CASRDRGDPLYGYTF.

CDR3 bases: TGCGCCAGCAGCTTGACTAGCGGGGGGGCGGTGTTCTTC. Translating gives CASSLTSGGAVFF. The chain recombines TRBV5-1 with TRBJ2-1; TRBD2 aligns across 13 bases. J was trimmed by 15 bases and V by 1 base; bases with no gene match: 4. The germline gives CDR1 SGHRS, CDR2 YFSETQ. CDR3 length: 13 amino acids.

The genes are TRBV15 and TRBJ1-6; D not resolved. CDR3 size: 13 residues. Germline CDR1 reads LNHNV; CDR2 reads YYDKDF (reference sequence). Trimming shortened V by 1 base and J by 7 bases, and 5 bases separated the two germline ends. The CDR3 DNA reads TGTGCCACCAGCAGAGGGAGGAATTCACCCCTCCACTTT. Amino acids: CATSRGRNSPLHF.